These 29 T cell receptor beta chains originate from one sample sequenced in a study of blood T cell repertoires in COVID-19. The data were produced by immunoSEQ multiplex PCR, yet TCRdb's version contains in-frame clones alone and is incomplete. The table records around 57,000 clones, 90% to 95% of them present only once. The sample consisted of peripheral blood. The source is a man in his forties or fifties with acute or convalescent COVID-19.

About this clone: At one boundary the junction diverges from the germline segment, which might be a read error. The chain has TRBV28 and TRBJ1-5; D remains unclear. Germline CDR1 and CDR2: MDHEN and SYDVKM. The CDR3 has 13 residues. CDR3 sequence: CASSLFPNQAQHF. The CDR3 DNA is TGTGCCAGCAGTTTATTCCCCAATCAGGCCCAGCATTTT.

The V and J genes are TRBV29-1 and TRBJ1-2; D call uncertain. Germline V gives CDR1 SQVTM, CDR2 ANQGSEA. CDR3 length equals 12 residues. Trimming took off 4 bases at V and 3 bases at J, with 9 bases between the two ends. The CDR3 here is CSVVGRDYGYTF. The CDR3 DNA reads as TGCAGCGTTGTCGGTCGAGACTATGGCTACACCTTC.

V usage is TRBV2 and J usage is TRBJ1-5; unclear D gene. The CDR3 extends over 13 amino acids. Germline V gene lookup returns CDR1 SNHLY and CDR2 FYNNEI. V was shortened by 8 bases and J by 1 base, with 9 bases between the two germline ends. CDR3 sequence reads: CASSGSSNQPQHF. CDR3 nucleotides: TGTGCCAGCTCCGGTAGCAGCAATCAGCCCCAGCATTTT.

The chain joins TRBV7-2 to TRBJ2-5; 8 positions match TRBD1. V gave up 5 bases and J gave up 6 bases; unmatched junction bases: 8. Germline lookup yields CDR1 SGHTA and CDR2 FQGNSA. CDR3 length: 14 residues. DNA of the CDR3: TGTGCCAGCAGCCCGGGGCAGGGGGCGAAGACCCAGTACTTC. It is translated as CASSPGQGAKTQYF.

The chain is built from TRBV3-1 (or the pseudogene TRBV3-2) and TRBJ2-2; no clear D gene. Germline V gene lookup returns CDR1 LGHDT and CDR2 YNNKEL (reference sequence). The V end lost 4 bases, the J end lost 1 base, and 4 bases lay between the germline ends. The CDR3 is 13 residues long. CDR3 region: CASSRRNTGELFF. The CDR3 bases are TGTGCCAGCAGCCGGAGGAACACCGGGGAGCTGTTTTTT.

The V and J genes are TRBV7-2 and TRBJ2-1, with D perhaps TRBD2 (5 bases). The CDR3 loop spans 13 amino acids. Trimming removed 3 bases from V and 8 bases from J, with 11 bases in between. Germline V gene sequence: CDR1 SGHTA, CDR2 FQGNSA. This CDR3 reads CASSLRVGDEQFF. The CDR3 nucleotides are TGTGCCAGCAGCTTGCGGGTGGGTGATGAGCAGTTCTTC.

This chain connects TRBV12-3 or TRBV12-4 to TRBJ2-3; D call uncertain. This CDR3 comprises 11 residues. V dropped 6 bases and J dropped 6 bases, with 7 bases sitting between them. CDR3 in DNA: TGTGCCAGCAGCCTATTTGATACGCAGTATTTT. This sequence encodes CASSLFDTQYF.

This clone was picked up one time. In DNA, the CDR3 is TGTGCCAGCAGCTTAGCCGGGACAGGGAACAACTATGGCTACACCTTC. This sequence encodes CASSLAGTGNNYGYTF. The V gene is TRBV7-8, the J gene TRBJ1-2; 9 nucleotides line up with TRBD1. With V trimmed by 0 bases and J by 2 bases, 4 bases remained unmatched. The length of the CDR3 is 16 residues. CDR1 SGHVS and CDR2 FQNEAQ come from the germline V gene.

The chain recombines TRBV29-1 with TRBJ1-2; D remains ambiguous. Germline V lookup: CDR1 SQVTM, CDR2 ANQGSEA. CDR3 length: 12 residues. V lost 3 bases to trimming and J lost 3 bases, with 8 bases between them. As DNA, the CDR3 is TGCAGCGTTGACCGTCAGTACTATGGCTACACCTTC. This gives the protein CSVDRQYYGYTF.

The CDR3 nucleotides are TGTGCCAGTAGTATAGATTTCGGGGATTCCTACGAGCAGTACTTC. Translation gives CASSIDFGDSYEQYF. This chain links TRBV19 with TRBJ2-7, with D tentatively TRBD2 (5 bases). Germline V gives CDR1 LNHDA, CDR2 SQIVND (reference sequence). Trimming took off 0 bases at V and 1 base at J, with 10 bases between the two ends. CDR3 length: 15 amino acids.

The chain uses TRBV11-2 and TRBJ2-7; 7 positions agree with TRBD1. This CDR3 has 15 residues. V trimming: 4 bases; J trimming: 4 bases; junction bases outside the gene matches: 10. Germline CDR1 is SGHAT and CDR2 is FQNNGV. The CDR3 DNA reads TGTGCCAGCAGCTCAGGGGCAGGGGGTGGTTACGAGCAGTACTTC. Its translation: CASSSGAGGGYEQYF. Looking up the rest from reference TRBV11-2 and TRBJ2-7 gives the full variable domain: EAGVAQSPRYKIIEKRQSVAFWCNPISGHATLYWYQQILGQGPKLLIQFQNNGVVDDSQLPKDRFSAERLKGVDSTLKIQPAKLEDSAVYLCASSSGAGGGYEQYFGPGTRLTVT.

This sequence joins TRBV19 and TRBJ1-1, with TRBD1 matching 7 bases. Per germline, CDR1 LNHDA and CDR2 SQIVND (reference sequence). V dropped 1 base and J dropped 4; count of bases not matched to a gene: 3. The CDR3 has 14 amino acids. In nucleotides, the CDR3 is TGTGCCAGTAGTATAGTGTCAGGGGGCACTGAAGCTTTCTTT. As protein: CASSIVSGGTEAFF.

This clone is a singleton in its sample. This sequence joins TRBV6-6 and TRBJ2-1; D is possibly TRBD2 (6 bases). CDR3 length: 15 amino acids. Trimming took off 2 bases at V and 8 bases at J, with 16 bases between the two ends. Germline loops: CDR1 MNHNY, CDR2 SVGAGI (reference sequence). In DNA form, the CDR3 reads TGTGCCAGCAGTTACCGGGGGACCCTGGGGGATGAGCAGTTCTTC. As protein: CASSYRGTLGDEQFF.

The DNA of the CDR3 is TGTGCCAGCACTTCGAGGGGGTACGGAAACACCATATATTTT. Its protein is CASTSRGYGNTIYF. This chain links TRBV3-1 (or the pseudogene TRBV3-2) with TRBJ1-3; TRBD1 might be the D (6 bases). The CDR3 covers 14 residues. In germline, CDR1 is LGHDT, CDR2 YNNKEL (reference sequence). V was pared by 7 bases and J by 4 bases, with 14 bases between.

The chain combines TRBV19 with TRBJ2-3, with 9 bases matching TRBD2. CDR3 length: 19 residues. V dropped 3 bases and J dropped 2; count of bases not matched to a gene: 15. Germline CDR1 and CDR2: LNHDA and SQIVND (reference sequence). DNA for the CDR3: TGTGCCAGTAGTATCCCCCCTTTGAGGGCGGGAGGGACCACAGATACGCAGTATTTT. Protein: CASSIPPLRAGGTTDTQYF.

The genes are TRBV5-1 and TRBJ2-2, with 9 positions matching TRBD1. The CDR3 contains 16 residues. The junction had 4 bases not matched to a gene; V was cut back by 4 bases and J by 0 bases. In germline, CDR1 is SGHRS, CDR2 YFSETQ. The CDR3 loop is CASSPRQGANTGELFF. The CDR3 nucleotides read TGCGCCAGCAGCCCCCGACAGGGGGCGAACACCGGGGAGCTGTTTTTT.

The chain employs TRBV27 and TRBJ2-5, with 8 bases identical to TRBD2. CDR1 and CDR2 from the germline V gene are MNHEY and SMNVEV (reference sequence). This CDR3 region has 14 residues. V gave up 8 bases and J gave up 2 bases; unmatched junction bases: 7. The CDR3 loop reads CASQLAGRQETQYF. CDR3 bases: TGTGCCAGCCAATTAGCGGGAAGACAAGAGACCCAGTACTTC.

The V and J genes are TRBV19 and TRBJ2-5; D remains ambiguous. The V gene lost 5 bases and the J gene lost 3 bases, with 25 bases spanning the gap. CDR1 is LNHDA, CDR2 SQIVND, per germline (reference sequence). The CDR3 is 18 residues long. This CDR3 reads CASSHPPRWPGLKETQYF. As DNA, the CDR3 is TGTGCCAGTAGTCACCCCCCCCGGTGGCCCGGGTTGAAAGAGACCCAGTACTTC.

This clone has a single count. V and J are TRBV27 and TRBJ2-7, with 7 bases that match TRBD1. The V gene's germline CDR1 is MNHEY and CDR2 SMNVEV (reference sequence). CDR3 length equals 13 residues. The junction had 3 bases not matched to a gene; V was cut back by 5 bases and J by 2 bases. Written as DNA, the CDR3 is TGTGCCAGCAGTCCCGGACAGGCCTACGAGCAGTACTTC. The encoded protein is CASSPGQAYEQYF.

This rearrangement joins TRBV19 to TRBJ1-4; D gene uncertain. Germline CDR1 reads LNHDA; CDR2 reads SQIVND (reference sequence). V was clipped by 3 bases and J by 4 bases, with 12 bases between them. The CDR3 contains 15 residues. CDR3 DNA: TGTGCCAGTAGTATTGGAGGTCTTGATAATGAAAAACTGTTTTTT. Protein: CASSIGGLDNEKLFF.

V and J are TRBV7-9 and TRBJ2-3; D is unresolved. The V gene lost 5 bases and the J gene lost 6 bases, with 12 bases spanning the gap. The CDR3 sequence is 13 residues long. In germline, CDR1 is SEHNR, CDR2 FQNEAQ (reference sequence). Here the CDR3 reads CASSPSLRDTQYF. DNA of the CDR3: TGTGCCAGCAGCCCATCTCTTCGGGATACGCAGTATTTT. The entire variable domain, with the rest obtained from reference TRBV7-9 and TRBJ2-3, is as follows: DTGVSQNPRHKITKRGQNVTFRCDPISEHNRLYWYRQTLGQGPEFLTYFQNEAQLEKSRLLSDRFSAERPKGSFSTLEIQRTEQGDSAMYLCASSPSLRDTQYFGPGTRLTVL.

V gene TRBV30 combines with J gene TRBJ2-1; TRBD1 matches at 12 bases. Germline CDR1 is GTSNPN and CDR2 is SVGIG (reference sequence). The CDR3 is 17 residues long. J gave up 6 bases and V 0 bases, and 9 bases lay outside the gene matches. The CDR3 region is CAWSVRGQGASGNEQFF. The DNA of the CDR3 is TGTGCCTGGAGTGTACGGGGACAGGGGGCTTCGGGCAATGAGCAGTTCTTC.

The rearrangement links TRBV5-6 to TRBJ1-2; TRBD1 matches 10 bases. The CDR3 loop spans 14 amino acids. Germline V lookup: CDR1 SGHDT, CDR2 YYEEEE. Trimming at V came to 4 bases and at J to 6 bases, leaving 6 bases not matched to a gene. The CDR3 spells CASSKETGGHGYTF. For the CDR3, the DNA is TGTGCCAGCAGCAAAGAGACAGGGGGCCATGGCTACACCTTC.

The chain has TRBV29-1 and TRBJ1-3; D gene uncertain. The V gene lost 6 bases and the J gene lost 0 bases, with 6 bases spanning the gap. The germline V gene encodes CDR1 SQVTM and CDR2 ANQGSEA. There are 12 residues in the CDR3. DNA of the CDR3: TGCAGCGTGCGGGGCTCTGGAAACACCATATATTTT. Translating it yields CSVRGSGNTIYF. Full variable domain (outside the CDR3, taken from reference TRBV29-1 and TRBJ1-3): SAVISQKPSRDICQRGTSLTIQCQVDSQVTMMFWYRQQPGQSLTLIATANQGSEATYESGFVIDKFPISRPNLTFSTLTVSNMSPEDSSIYLCSVRGSGNTIYFGEGSWLTVV.

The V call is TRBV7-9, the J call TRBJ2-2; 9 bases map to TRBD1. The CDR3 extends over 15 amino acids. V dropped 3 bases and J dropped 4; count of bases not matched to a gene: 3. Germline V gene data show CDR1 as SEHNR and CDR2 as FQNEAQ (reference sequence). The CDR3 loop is CASSFRTGVTGELFF. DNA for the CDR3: TGTGCCAGCAGCTTTAGGACAGGGGTCACCGGGGAGCTGTTTTTT.

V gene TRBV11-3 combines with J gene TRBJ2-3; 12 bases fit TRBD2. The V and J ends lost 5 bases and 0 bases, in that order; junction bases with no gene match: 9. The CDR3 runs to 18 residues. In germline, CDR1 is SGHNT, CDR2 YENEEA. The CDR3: CASSPRAGTSGSTDTQYF. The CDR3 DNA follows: TGTGCCAGCAGCCCCCGCGCCGGGACTAGCGGGAGCACAGATACGCAGTATTTT.

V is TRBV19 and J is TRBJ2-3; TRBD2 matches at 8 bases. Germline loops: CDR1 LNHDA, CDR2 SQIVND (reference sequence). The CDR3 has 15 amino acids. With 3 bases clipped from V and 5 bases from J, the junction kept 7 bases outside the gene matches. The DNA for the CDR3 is TGTGCCAGTAGTATTCCGGGAGGGCGTCAAGATACGCAGTATTTT. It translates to CASSIPGGRQDTQYF.

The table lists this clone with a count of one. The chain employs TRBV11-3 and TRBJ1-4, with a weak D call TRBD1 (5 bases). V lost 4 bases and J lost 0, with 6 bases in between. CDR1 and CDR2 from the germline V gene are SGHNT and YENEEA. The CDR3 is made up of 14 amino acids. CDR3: CASSWGATNEKLFF. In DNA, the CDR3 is TGTGCCAGCAGCTGGGGCGCAACTAATGAAAAACTGTTTTTT.

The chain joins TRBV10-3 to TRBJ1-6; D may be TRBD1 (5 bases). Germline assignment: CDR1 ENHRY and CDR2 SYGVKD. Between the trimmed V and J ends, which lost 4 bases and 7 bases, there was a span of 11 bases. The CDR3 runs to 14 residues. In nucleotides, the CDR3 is TGTGCCATCAGTGGGCAGGGAGGAAATTCACCCCTCCACTTT. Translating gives CAISGQGGNSPLHF.